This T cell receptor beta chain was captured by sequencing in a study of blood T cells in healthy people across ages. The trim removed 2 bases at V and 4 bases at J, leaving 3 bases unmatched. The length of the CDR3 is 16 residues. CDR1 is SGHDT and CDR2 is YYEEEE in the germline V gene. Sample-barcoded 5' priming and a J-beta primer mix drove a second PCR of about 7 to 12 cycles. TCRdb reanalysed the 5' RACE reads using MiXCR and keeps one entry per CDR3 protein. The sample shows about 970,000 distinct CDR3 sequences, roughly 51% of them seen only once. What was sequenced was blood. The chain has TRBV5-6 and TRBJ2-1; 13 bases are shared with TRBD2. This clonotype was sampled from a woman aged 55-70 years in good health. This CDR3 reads CASSFRGLAGYNEQFF. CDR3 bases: TGTGCCAGCAGCTTTCGGGGACTAGCGGGGTACAATGAGCAGTTCTTC.